The sequence of this TCR beta chain was determined in a study of blood T cells in healthy people across ages (dated by TCRdb to between 2014 and 2017). With regard to the full study: In model experiments, roughly one uniquely barcoded TCR beta cDNA molecule per two T cells was captured by template switching. Using deep sequencing normalized with unique cDNA molecular identifiers, the study measured how TCR beta repertoire diversity changes with age. Donors were grouped into four age groups: young (average roughly 17 years), middle-aged (around 39), aged (about 60) and long-lived (roughly 80). To avoid experimental bias, donors of different ages were distributed randomly across sequencing lanes. Using the same blood draw, the study looked at two additional independent replicas of 1 million unique cDNA reads for two donors, one aged 18 to 30 and the other aged 80 or older.

Library construction relied on 5' RACE. Sequenced on an Illumina HiSeq 2500. The second PCR ran for roughly 7 to 12 cycles and used a J-beta primer mix along with a sample-barcoded 5' primer. A template-switch 5' adaptor carrying 12 random nucleotides introduced a unique molecular identifier onto each TCR beta cDNA molecule. Each sample yielded at least 3 million CDR3-containing paired-end reads. First-strand cDNA was synthesized from all RNA with the Mint cDNA synthesis kit, primed by a TRBC-specific oligonucleotide. Following uracil-DNA glycosylase treatment, all cDNA underwent a first 18-cycle PCR with the universal primers M1SS and BC2_uni_R. The authors processed their data as follows. Each sample was normalized by randomly selecting 1 million high-quality reads, each carrying a distinct molecular identifier. Instead of being binned into consensus sequences, reads that shared molecular identifiers were thrown out. MiTCR, set to a Q25 quality threshold and the strictest error-elimination algorithm, was used for CDR3 identification, clonotype clustering and error correction. A nonparametric unseen species model with Euler transformation was used to estimate lower-bound total TCR beta diversity. TCRdb itself trimmed the public reads at Q25 with fastp, ran MiXCR and retained productive beta chains. CDR3 protein sequences are deduplicated, and each keeps its most common genes and DNA. The V and J calls and clone size come from TCRdb's table, not from the authors' own analysis. Present in this sample are about 1.4 million distinct CDR3 sequences, around 59% of which were seen just once. In total, the top ten clones hold 6.5% to 8.5% of the sample.

The CDR3 runs 16 amino acids, cysteine and phenylalanine included. Only the CDR3 region is kept as DNA, spanning 48 bases read in frame from base 1. Taken from the germline V gene (reference sequence), the CDR1 and CDR2 loops are DFQATT and SNEGSKA. V trim: 4 bases; J trim: 2 bases; unmatched bases: 11. Notes on this clonotype: Its binding antigen is unknown. The input lacks base qualities; no much larger clone sits a single base away.

The donors were 40 or so Caucasian individuals from Russia, aged about 6 to 95 years, who were systemically healthy. Each donor gave ten milliliters of peripheral blood, drawn into EDTA-treated Vacutainer tubes. Ficoll-Paque density-gradient centrifugation was used to isolate PBMCs, with at least 6 million per sample. Trizol reagent was used to extract total RNA from the PBMCs, yielding at least 6 micrograms per sample. For every donor, an aliquot of PBMCs went through flow cytometry to measure the percentages of naive CD45RAhigh/CD27high T cells. Broader findings and caveats from the paper: Compared with the aged group, the long-lived group had more naive CD4+ T cells, fewer expanded clones and increased TCR diversity, a pattern suggesting age selection. Estimates of total diversity based on one million sequenced T cells were considered lower bounds and underestimates. Bulk unsorted PBMC profiling prevented conclusive comparison of naive and antigen-experienced compartments. Donor CMV infection status was unknown, potentially confounding age-related changes in expanded clonotypes. As age increased, observed TCR beta diversity per million T cells dropped in a roughly linear way, and a significant reduction was already evident by age about 40. A strong correlation was found between observed TCR beta diversity and the percentage of naive T cells measured by flow cytometry.

The TCR comes from a man aged 18 to 30 in good health. Sequenced material: blood. The V and J genes are TRBV20-1 and TRBJ2-3; 8 nucleotides in the junction match TRBD2. The CDR3 region has the sequence CSANFNGGGITDTQYF. The bases are TGCAGTGCTAATTTCAATGGCGGGGGGATCACAGATACGCAGTATTTT.